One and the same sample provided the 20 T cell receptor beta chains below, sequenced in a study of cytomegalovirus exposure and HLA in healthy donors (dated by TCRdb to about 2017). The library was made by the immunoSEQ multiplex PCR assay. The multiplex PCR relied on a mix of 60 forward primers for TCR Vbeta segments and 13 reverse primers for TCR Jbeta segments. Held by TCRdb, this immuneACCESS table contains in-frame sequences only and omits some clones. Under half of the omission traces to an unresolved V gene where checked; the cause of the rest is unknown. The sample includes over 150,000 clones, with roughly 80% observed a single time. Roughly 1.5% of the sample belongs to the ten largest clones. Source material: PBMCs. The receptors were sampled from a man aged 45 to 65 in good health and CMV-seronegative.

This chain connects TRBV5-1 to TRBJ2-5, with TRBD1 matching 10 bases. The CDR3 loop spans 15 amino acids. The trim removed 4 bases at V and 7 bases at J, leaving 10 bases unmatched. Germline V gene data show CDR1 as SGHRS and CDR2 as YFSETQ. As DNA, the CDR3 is TGCGCCAGCAGCGGAGGGACAGGGGCACGAGGGACCCAGTACTTC. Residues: CASSGGTGARGTQYF.

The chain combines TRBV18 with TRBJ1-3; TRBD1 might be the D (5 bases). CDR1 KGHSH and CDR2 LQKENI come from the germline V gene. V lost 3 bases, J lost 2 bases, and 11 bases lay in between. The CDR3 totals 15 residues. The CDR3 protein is CASSPSGTPGNTIYF. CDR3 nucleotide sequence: TGTGCCAGCTCACCTTCGGGGACTCCTGGAAACACCATATATTTT. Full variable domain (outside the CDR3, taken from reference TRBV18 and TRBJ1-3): NAGVMQNPRHLVRRRGQEARLRCSPMKGHSHVYWYRQLPEEGLKFMVYLQKENIIDESGMPKERFSAEFPKEGPSILRIQQVVRGDSAAYFCASSPSGTPGNTIYFGEGSWLTVV.

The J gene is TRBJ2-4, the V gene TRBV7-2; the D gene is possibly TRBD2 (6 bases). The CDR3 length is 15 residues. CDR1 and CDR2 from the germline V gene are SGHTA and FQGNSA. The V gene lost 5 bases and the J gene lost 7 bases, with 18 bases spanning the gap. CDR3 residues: CASSPSGVPRNIQYF. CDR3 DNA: TGTGCCAGCAGCCCGTCGGGGGTACCCCGGAACATTCAGTACTTC.

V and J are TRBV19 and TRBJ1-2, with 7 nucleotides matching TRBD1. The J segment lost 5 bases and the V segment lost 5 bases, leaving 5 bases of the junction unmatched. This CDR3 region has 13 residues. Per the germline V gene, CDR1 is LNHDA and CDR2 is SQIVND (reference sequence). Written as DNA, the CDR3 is TGTGCCAGTAGTTCGGGACAGAATTATGGCTACACCTTC. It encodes CASSSGQNYGYTF.

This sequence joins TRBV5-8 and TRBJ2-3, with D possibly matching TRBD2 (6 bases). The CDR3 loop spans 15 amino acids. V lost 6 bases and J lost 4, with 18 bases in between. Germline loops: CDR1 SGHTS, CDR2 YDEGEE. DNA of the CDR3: TGTGCCAGCACCCGACGGAGGGGCGCGTCAGATACGCAGTATTTT. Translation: CASTRRRGASDTQYF. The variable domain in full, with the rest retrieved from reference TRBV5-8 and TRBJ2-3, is EAGVTQSPTHLIKTRGQQATLRCSPISGHTSVYWYQQALGLGLQFLLWYDEGEERNRGNFPPRFSGRQFPNYSSELNVNALELEDSALYLCASTRRRGASDTQYFGPGTRLTVL.

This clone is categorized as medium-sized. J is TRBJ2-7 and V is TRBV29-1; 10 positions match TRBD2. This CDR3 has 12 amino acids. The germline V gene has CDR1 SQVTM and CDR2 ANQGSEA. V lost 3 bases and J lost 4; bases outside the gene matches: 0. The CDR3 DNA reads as TGCAGCGTTGAGACTAGCGGGTACGAGCAGTACTTC. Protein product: CSVETSGYEQYF.

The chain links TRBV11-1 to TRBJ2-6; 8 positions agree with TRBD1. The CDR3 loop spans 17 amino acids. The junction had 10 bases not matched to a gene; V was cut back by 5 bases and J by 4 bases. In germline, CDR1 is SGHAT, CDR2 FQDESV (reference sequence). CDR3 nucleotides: TGTGCCAGCAGCAACATAGGACAGGGAGCCGGGGCCAACGTCCTGACTTTC. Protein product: CASSNIGQGAGANVLTF.

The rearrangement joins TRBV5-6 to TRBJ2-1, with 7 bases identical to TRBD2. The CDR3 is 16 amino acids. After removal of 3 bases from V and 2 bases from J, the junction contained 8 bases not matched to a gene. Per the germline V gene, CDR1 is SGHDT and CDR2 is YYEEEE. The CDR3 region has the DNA TGTGCCAGCAGCTCGGTGGGAGCGGGGCCCTACAATGAGCAGTTCTTC. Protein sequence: CASSSVGAGPYNEQFF.

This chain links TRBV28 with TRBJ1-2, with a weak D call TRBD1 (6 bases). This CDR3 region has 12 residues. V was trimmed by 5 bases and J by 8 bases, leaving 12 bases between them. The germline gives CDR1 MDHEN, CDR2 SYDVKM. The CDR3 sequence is CASSQQGKGYTF. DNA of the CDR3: TGTGCCAGCAGTCAACAGGGCAAGGGCTACACCTTC.

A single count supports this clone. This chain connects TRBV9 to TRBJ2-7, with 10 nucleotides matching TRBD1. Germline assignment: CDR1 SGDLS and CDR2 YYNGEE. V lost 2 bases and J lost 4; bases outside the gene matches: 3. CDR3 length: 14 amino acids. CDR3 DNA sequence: TGTGCCAGCAGCGTCGGGACAGGGGAGTACGAGCAGTACTTC. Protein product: CASSVGTGEYEQYF. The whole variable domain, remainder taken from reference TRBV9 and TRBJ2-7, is DSGVTQTPKHLITATGQRVTLRCSPRSGDLSVYWYQQSLDQGLQFLIQYYNGEERAKGNILERFSAQQFPDLHSELNLSSLELGDSALYFCASSVGTGEYEQYFGPGTRLTVT.

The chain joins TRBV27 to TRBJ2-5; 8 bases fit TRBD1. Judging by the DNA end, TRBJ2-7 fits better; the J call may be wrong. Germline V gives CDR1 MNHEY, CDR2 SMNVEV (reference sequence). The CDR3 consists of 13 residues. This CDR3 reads CASTGQGYYEQYF. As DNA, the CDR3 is TGTGCCAGCACCGGACAGGGTTACTACGAGCAGTACTTC.

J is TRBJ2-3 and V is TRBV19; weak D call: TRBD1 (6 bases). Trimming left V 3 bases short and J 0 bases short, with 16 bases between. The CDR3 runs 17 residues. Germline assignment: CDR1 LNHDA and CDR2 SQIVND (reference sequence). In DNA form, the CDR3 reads TGTGCCAGTAGTATTCCAGGACAGCGTCCTAGCACAGATACGCAGTATTTT. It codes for CASSIPGQRPSTDTQYF.

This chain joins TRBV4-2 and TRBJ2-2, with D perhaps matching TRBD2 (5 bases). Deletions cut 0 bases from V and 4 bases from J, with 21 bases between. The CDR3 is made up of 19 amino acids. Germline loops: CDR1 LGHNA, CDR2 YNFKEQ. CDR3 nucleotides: TGTGCCAGCAGCCAAGAGGGTGCCGGGGTTTGGATTTCCACCGGGGAGCTGTTTTTT. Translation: CASSQEGAGVWISTGELFF.

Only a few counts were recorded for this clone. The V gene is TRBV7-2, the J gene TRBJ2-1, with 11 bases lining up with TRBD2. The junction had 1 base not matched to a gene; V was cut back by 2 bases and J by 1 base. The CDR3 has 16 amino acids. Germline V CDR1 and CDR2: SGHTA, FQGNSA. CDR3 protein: CASSLRTSGSYNEQFF. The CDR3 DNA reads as TGTGCCAGCAGCTTACGGACTAGCGGGTCCTACAATGAGCAGTTCTTC.

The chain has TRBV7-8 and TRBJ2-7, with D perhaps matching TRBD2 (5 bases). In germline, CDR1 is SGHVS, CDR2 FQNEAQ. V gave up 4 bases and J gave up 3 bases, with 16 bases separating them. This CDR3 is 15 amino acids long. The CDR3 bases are TGTGCCAGCAGCTCTAGGTCCCAAGAGGGCTACGAGCAGTACTTC. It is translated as CASSSRSQEGYEQYF.

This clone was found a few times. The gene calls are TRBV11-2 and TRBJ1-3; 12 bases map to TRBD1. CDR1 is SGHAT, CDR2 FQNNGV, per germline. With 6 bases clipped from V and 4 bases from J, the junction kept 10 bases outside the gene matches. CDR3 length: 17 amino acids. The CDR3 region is CASRARGQGAEGNTIYF. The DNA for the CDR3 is TGTGCCAGCAGAGCCAGGGGACAGGGGGCAGAAGGAAACACCATATATTTT.

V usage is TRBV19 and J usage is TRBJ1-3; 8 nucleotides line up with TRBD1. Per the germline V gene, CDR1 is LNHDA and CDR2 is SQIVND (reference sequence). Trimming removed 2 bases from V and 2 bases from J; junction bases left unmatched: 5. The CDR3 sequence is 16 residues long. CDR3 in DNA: TGTGCCAGTAGTATATCAGGACAGGGCCCTGGAAACACCATATATTTT. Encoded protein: CASSISGQGPGNTIYF.

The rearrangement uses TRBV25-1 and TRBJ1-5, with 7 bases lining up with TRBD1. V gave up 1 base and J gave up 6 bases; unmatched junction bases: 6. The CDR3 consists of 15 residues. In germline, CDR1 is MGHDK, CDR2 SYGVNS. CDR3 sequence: CASSESSGGGQPQHF. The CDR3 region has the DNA TGTGCCAGCAGTGAATCGTCAGGGGGAGGTCAGCCCCAGCATTTT.

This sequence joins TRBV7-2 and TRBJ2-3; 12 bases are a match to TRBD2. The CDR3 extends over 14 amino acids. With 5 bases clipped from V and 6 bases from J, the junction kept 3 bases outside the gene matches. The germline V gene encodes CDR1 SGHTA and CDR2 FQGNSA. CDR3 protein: CASSPGLAGDTQYF. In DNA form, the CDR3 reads TGTGCCAGCAGCCCTGGACTAGCGGGGGATACGCAGTATTTT.

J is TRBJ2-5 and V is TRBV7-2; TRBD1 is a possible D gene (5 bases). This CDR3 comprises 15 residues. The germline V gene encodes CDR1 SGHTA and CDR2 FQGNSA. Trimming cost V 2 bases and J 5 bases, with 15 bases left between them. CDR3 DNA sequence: TGTGCCAGCAGCTTAAAATCCCAGGGCCAGGAGACCCAGTACTTC. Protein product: CASSLKSQGQETQYF.